One sample yielded the 29 T cell receptor beta chains listed below, sequenced in a study of cytomegalovirus exposure and HLA in healthy donors. The PCR had 60 Vbeta and 13 Jbeta primers. Libraries were prepared by immunoSEQ multiplex PCR; TCRdb keeps only in-frame clonotypes and omits some of them. The sample lists some 59,000 clones; 82% were seen once. The sample consisted of PBMCs. Receptor source: a woman under 30 in good health and CMV-seronegative.

The chain uses TRBV16 and TRBJ1-1, with D maybe TRBD1 (6 bases). Trimming shortened V by 2 bases and J by 3 bases, and 13 bases separated the two germline ends. Germline V gene lookup returns CDR1 KGHSY and CDR2 FQNENV. The CDR3 extends over 15 amino acids. The chain's CDR3 is CASSQPGEGDTEAFF. The CDR3 DNA reads as TGTGCCAGCAGCCAACCAGGGGAGGGAGACACTGAAGCTTTCTTT.

V is TRBV19 and J is TRBJ2-1; TRBD2 matches 12 bases. The CDR3 sequence is 14 residues long. With V trimmed by 5 bases and J by 9 bases, 5 bases remained unmatched. Germline CDR1 LNHDA, CDR2 SQIVND (reference sequence). CDR3 region: CASSETSGSGEQFF. The CDR3 nucleotides read TGTGCCAGTAGTGAGACTAGCGGGAGTGGTGAGCAGTTCTTC.

V and J are TRBV28 and TRBJ1-1, with D tentatively TRBD1 (6 bases). This CDR3 region has 12 residues. Germline V gene data show CDR1 as MDHEN and CDR2 as SYDVKM. Trimming took off 7 bases at V and 6 bases at J, with 12 bases between the two ends. The CDR3 region has the DNA TGTGCCAGCACCCTGAGGGGGTCTGAAGCTTTCTTT. Translated, it gives CASTLRGSEAFF.

The gene calls are TRBV14 and TRBJ2-1, with no clear D. The germline V and J ends were trimmed by 8 bases and 0 bases, with 8 bases remaining between them. The CDR3 totals 13 residues. Per the germline V gene, CDR1 is SGHDN and CDR2 is FVKESK. For the CDR3, the DNA is TGTGCCAGCGGCGGATTCTCCTACAATGAGCAGTTCTTC. Protein product: CASGGFSYNEQFF. Supplemented by reference TRBV14 and TRBJ2-1, the full variable domain reads EAGVTQFPSHSVIEKGQTVTLRCDPISGHDNLYWYRRVMGKEIKFLLHFVKESKQDESGMPNNRFLAERTGGTYSTLKVQPAELEDSGVYFCASGGFSYNEQFFGPGTRLTVL.

The chain has TRBV11-2 and TRBJ2-3; D is unclear. The V gene's germline CDR1 is SGHAT and CDR2 FQNNGV. Between the trimmed V and J ends, which lost 7 bases and 6 bases, there was a span of 14 bases. This CDR3 spans 13 amino acids. Written as DNA, the CDR3 is TGTGCCAGCACCCCTTCCCCCGGGGATACGCAGTATTTT. Protein sequence: CASTPSPGDTQYF. The variable domain in full, with the rest retrieved from reference TRBV11-2 and TRBJ2-3, is EAGVAQSPRYKIIEKRQSVAFWCNPISGHATLYWYQQILGQGPKLLIQFQNNGVVDDSQLPKDRFSAERLKGVDSTLKIQPAKLEDSAVYLCASTPSPGDTQYFGPGTRLTVL.

This clone was counted a single time. This chain connects TRBV7-9 to TRBJ2-1; possibly TRBD2 for D (6 bases). V lost 1 base and J lost 5, with 18 bases in between. CDR3 length equals 17 residues. Germline-derived CDR1 and CDR2 are SEHNR and FQNEAQ (reference sequence). CDR3 residues: CASSLGSGSGRNNEQFF. The CDR3 DNA reads TGTGCCAGCAGCTTAGGGAGTGGTAGCGGCCGGAACAATGAGCAGTTCTTC.

V and J are TRBV27 and TRBJ2-5; D possibly corresponds to TRBD2 (7 bases). TRBJ2-7 matches the DNA end more closely, so the J call is doubtful. Germline V gene sequence: CDR1 MNHEY, CDR2 SMNVEV (reference sequence). The CDR3 totals 14 residues. Written as DNA, the CDR3 is TGTGCCAGCAGCCCCCCGGGGGGCAGGGACGAGCAGTACTTC. Its protein is CASSPPGGRDEQYF.

The genes are TRBV7-9 and TRBJ1-2; D is possibly TRBD1 (5 bases). The V gene's germline CDR1 is SEHNR and CDR2 FQNEAQ (reference sequence). Trimming removed 3 bases from V and 7 bases from J, with 15 bases in between. The CDR3 totals 14 residues. The CDR3 is CASSFRQGPLGYTF. CDR3 in DNA: TGTGCCAGCAGCTTTAGGCAGGGCCCGCTTGGCTACACCTTC. Full variable domain (outside the CDR3, taken from reference TRBV7-9 and TRBJ1-2): DTGVSQNPRHKITKRGQNVTFRCDPISEHNRLYWYRQTLGQGPEFLTYFQNEAQLEKSRLLSDRFSAERPKGSFSTLEIQRTEQGDSAMYLCASSFRQGPLGYTFGSGTRLTVV.

Worth noting for this clone: At one of its ends the junction is not consistent with the germline gene, which may arise from a read error. Other DNA variants within this sample encode the same CDR3. The rearrangement uses TRBV30 and TRBJ2-2; TRBD2 aligns across 13 bases. CDR3 length: 18 amino acids. Germline V gene lookup returns CDR1 GTSNPN and CDR2 SVGIG (reference sequence). CDR3 bases: TGTGCCTGGCTTAGAAGGACTAGCGGGAGTCTGAACACCGGAGAGCTGTTTTTT. Protein: CAWLRRTSGSLNTGELFF. Together with reference TRBV30 and TRBJ2-2, the CDR3 gives the full variable domain: SQTIHQWPATLVQPVGSPLSLECTVEGTSNPNLYWYRQAAGRGLQLLFYSVGIGQISSEVPQNLSASRPQDRQFILSSKKLLLSDSGFYLCAWLRRTSGSLNTGELFFGEGSRLTVL.

V gene TRBV27 combines with J gene TRBJ2-2, with D unresolved. Germline-derived CDR1 and CDR2 are MNHEY and SMNVEV (reference sequence). V shed 4 bases and J shed 3 bases, with 9 bases lying between them. CDR3 length: 14 amino acids. The CDR3 DNA sequence: TGTGCCAGCAGTTCCTTTTCGGACACCGGGGAGCTGTTTTTT. Amino acids: CASSSFSDTGELFF.

Details on this clone: One end of the junction does not line up with germline, which may come from a read error. This rearrangement joins TRBV10-3 to TRBJ2-3; TRBD2 matches at 10 bases. There are 17 residues in the CDR3. CDR1 and CDR2 (germline): ENHRY, SYGVKD. The CDR3 region is CVISGAELAGNTDTQYF. The CDR3 DNA reads as TGTGTCATCAGTGGAGCAGAACTAGCGGGAAACACAGATACGCAGTATTTT.

The V call is TRBV6-1, the J call TRBJ1-2, with 7 bases that match TRBD1. V lost 2 bases, J lost 5 bases, and 8 bases stayed unmatched. The CDR3 totals 15 residues. The germline V gene has CDR1 MNHNS and CDR2 SASEGT. CDR3 sequence reads: CASSESYGQVYGYTF. CDR3 nucleotides: TGTGCCAGCAGTGAAAGCTACGGACAGGTGTATGGCTACACCTTC.

J is TRBJ2-1 and V is TRBV14; TRBD1 agrees at 8 bases. V trimming: 4 bases; J trimming: 4 bases; junction bases outside the gene matches: 3. CDR3 length equals 14 residues. In germline, CDR1 is SGHDN, CDR2 FVKESK. The CDR3 coding sequence is TGTGCCAGCAGCCCGAGACAGGGGTACAATGAGCAGTTCTTC. This codes for CASSPRQGYNEQFF.

In its sample, this clone was seen once. The chain employs TRBV27 and TRBJ2-7; 14 nucleotides line up with TRBD2. Germline trimming cut 5 bases from V and 4 bases from J; bases unmatched to any gene: 7. Per the germline V gene, CDR1 is MNHEY and CDR2 is SMNVEV (reference sequence). CDR3 size: 16 residues. In DNA form, the CDR3 reads TGTGCCAGCAGTGGACTAGCGGGAGGAAACGATTACGAGCAGTACTTC. Amino acids: CASSGLAGGNDYEQYF.

Only one count was recorded for this clone. The chain couples TRBV5-1 to TRBJ2-1; D gene uncertain. V lost 2 bases, J lost 3 bases, and 12 bases lay in between. This CDR3 has 15 amino acids. Germline V gene lookup returns CDR1 SGHRS and CDR2 YFSETQ. CDR3 protein: CASSLLTPSYNEQFF. The CDR3 bases are TGCGCCAGCAGCTTATTGACTCCCAGCTACAATGAGCAGTTCTTC. The full variable domain, completed using reference TRBV5-1 and TRBJ2-1, is KAGVTQTPRYLIKTRGQQVTLSCSPISGHRSVSWYQQTPGQGLQFLFEYFSETQRNKGNFPGRFSGRQFSNSRSEMNVSTLELGDSALYLCASSLLTPSYNEQFFGPGTRLTVL.

The CDR3 bases are TGCAGCACTAGCGGGAGGAAAGATACGCAGTATTTT. Amino acid sequence: CSTSGRKDTQYF. The chain combines TRBV29-1 with TRBJ2-3, with 12 bases fitting TRBD2. Germline CDR1 is SQVTM and CDR2 is ANQGSEA. V shed 8 bases, J shed 5 bases, and the junction held 2 bases outside the gene matches. The CDR3 spans 12 residues.

The rearrangement uses TRBV27 and TRBJ2-3; D is perhaps TRBD2 (6 bases). Trimming shortened V by 8 bases and J by 4 bases, and 7 bases separated the two germline ends. This CDR3 contains 11 residues. Germline assignment: CDR1 MNHEY and CDR2 SMNVEV (reference sequence). The chain's CDR3 is CASGRPDTQYF. CDR3 in DNA: TGTGCCAGCGGGAGGCCAGATACGCAGTATTTT.

This clone was seen a few times. The chain carries TRBV6-1 and TRBJ2-2, with 7 bases identical to TRBD2. V shed 5 bases, J shed 3 bases, and the junction held 3 bases outside the gene matches. The length of the CDR3 is 14 residues. Germline V lookup: CDR1 MNHNS, CDR2 SASEGT. CDR3: CASSRGVDTGELFF. For the CDR3, the DNA is TGTGCCAGCAGTCGGGGGGTGGACACCGGGGAGCTGTTTTTT.

The V gene is TRBV7-8, the J gene TRBJ1-4, with D maybe TRBD1 (5 bases). V was shortened by 5 bases and J by 8 bases, with 15 bases between the two germline ends. The CDR3 is made up of 14 amino acids. Germline V lookup: CDR1 SGHVS, CDR2 FQNEAQ. The CDR3 here is CASSTGVGREKLFF. In nucleotides, the CDR3 is TGTGCCAGCAGCACGGGGGTGGGACGCGAAAAACTGTTTTTT.

This clone was recorded once. The V and J genes are TRBV4-1 and TRBJ2-1; D perhaps matches TRBD2 (6 bases). Trimming shortened V by 2 bases and J by 3 bases, and 14 bases separated the two germline ends. The CDR3 has 16 residues. Germline V gives CDR1 MGHRA, CDR2 YSYEKL. CDR3 in DNA: TGCGCCAGCAGCCAACCCTATGCGGGACTCTACAATGAGCAGTTCTTC. It translates to CASSQPYAGLYNEQFF.

The chain joins TRBV7-2 to TRBJ2-5, with a weak D call TRBD2 (6 bases). The CDR3 loop spans 19 amino acids. Trimming removed 4 bases from V and 3 bases from J, with 27 bases in between. CDR1 is SGHTA and CDR2 is FQGNSA in the germline V gene. The chain's CDR3 is CASSSRGLIMRVTKETQYF. In DNA, the CDR3 is TGTGCCAGCAGCTCGCGGGGACTGATTATGAGGGTGACAAAAGAGACCCAGTACTTC.

V is TRBV20-1 and J is TRBJ2-7; D ambiguous. CDR3 length: 11 residues. Germline-derived CDR1 and CDR2 are DFQATT and SNEGSKA (reference sequence). The V and J ends lost 3 bases and 6 bases respectively, with 9 bases between them. The DNA for the CDR3 is TGCAGTGCTAGGTTAGCTGCCGAGCAGTACTTC. Protein sequence: CSARLAAEQYF.

The chain links TRBV7-2 to TRBJ1-2; no reliable D call. The germline V gene has CDR1 SGHTA and CDR2 FQGNSA. Between the trimmed V and J ends, which lost 1 base and 2 bases, there was a span of 17 bases. CDR3 length: 17 residues. DNA for the CDR3: TGTGCCAGCAGCTTAGACCAAACGACACAAGTAAACTATGGCTACACCTTC. It translates to CASSLDQTTQVNYGYTF.

CDR3 region: CASSLQRGGELFF. The CDR3 coding sequence is TGTGCCAGCAGTTTACAAAGGGGCGGGGAGCTGTTTTTT. The chain joins TRBV28 to TRBJ2-2; D is possibly TRBD1 (5 bases). Germline CDR1 and CDR2: MDHEN and SYDVKM. V was cut by 2 bases and J by 7 bases, with 8 bases left in between. This CDR3 comprises 13 residues.

This chain links TRBV5-5 with TRBJ1-5; 9 bases are a match to TRBD1. Germline V lookup: CDR1 SGHKS, CDR2 YYEKEE (reference sequence). Trimming took 4 bases from V and 7 from J; bases not matched to a gene: 12. This CDR3 region has 16 residues. The CDR3 loop reads CASSPIPTGGIQPQHF. DNA of the CDR3: TGTGCCAGCAGCCCAATTCCGACAGGGGGAATCCAGCCCCAGCATTTT.

The chain couples TRBV9 to TRBJ2-7, with 7 bases lining up with TRBD2. The CDR3 spans 15 residues. Unmatched junction bases numbered 8, after V lost 0 bases and J lost 5 bases. Germline CDR1 reads SGDLS; CDR2 reads YYNGEE. CDR3 bases: TGTGCCAGCAGCGTAGGTGGTAGCGGGCTCGACGAGCAGTACTTC. It is translated as CASSVGGSGLDEQYF.

V is TRBV6-1 and J is TRBJ1-6, with 8 bases matching TRBD1. Germline V CDR1 and CDR2: MNHNS, SASEGT. Unmatched junction bases numbered 4, after V lost 6 bases and J lost 9 bases. This CDR3 spans 13 amino acids. In DNA form, the CDR3 reads TGTGCCAGCAGGCAGGGGGCGGGTTCACCCCTCCACTTT. Amino acids: CASRQGAGSPLHF.

A single count supports this clone. J is TRBJ2-7 and V is TRBV19; 8 nucleotides agree with TRBD1. The CDR3 consists of 14 residues. Germline V gene lookup returns CDR1 LNHDA and CDR2 SQIVND (reference sequence). V trimming: 7 bases; J trimming: 1 base; junction bases outside the gene matches: 6. The CDR3 protein is CASNPGDRSYEQYF. The CDR3 nucleotides are TGTGCCAGTAACCCCGGGGACAGGTCCTACGAGCAGTACTTC.

The chain carries TRBV10-1 and TRBJ2-1; D is ambiguous. CDR3 size: 18 residues. V was shortened by 0 bases and J by 2 bases, with 17 bases between the two germline ends. Germline loops: CDR1 WNHNN, CDR2 SYGVQD (reference sequence). In DNA form, the CDR3 reads TGCGCCAGCAGTGAGTCGATAGGTTCGGCGGAACCCTACAATGAGCAGTTCTTC. It yields the protein CASSESIGSAEPYNEQFF.